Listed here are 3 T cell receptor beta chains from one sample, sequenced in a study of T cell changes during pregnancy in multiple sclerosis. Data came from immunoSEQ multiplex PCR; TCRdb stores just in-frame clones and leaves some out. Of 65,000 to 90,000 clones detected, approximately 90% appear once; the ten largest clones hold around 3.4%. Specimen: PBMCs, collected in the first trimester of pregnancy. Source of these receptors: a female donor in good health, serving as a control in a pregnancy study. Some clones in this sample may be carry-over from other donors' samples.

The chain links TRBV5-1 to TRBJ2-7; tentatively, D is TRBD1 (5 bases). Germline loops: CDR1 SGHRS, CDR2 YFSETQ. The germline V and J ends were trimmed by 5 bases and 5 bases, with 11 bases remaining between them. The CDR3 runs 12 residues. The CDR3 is CASSRQGDEQYF. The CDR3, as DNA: TGCGCCAGCAGTCGGCAGGGCGACGAGCAGTACTTC.

CDR3 protein: CASSSQEDYGYTF. The CDR3 coding sequence is TGCGCCAGCAGCTCGCAAGAGGACTATGGCTACACCTTC. The chain uses TRBV5-1 and TRBJ1-2, with D unresolved. CDR1 is SGHRS, CDR2 YFSETQ, per germline. The CDR3 loop spans 13 amino acids. The V end was cut by 3 bases, the J end by 3 bases, with 9 bases between.

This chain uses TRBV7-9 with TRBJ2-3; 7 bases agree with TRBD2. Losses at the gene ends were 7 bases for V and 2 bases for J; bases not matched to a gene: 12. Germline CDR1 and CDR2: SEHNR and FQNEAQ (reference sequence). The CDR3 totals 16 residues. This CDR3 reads CASTSPGAGDTDTQYF. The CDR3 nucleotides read TGTGCCAGCACCTCGCCCGGGGCGGGGGACACAGATACGCAGTATTTT.